The subject of this entry is one T cell receptor beta chain. V shed 4 bases, J shed 2 bases, and the junction held 8 bases outside the gene matches. From germline, CDR1 is SNHLY and CDR2 FYNNEI. This CDR3 comprises 16 residues. In the authors' methods: Scientists estimated how many nucleated cells there were by amplifying reference gene primers. The data were produced by immunoSEQ multiplex PCR, yet TCRdb's version contains in-frame clones alone and is incomplete. That table is the source of V, J and clone size, and D and trimming were worked out from the DNA. The sample lists approximately 46,000 clones, about 84% occurring once. These data come from a study of blood T cell repertoires in COVID-19.

The TCR comes from a human donor in a cohort sampled during active COVID-19. The chain links TRBV2 to TRBJ2-1; 7 nucleotides match TRBD1. Sequenced sample: peripheral blood. CDR3: CASSARRDRAYNEQFF. In nucleotides, the CDR3 is TGTGCCAGCAGTGCCCGCCGGGACAGAGCCTACAATGAGCAGTTCTTC.